Presented here are 18 T cell receptor beta chains from one specimen sequenced in a study of T cells expressing NK-cell markers. TCRdb reprocessed the 5' RACE reads; each CDR3 protein has one entry and no DNA is given. The listing records about 400,000 distinct CDR3 sequences. The sample taken for sequencing was blood T cells: a sorted CD56 or NKG2C T cell subset, CD4+ or CD8+ T cells, or bulk PBMC T cells (not recorded which). Every receptor here comes from a woman aged 45-65 years in good health.

The chain is built from TRBV5-6 and TRBJ2-1; TCRdb picks TRBD2, but there is no DNA to check that call. CDR3 length: 12 amino acids. CDR1 SGHDT and CDR2 YYEEEE come from the germline V gene. The chain's CDR3 is CASSLRGRGRFF.

The chain is built from TRBV20-1 and TRBJ2-5; the D gene TCRdb calls, TRBD2, cannot be checked with no DNA. Germline V gene data show CDR1 as DFQATT and CDR2 as SNEGSKA (reference sequence). CDR3 size: 13 residues. CDR3 region: CSALAGGIETQYF.

The rearrangement links TRBV7-2 to TRBJ2-3. This CDR3 contains 14 residues. Germline CDR1 SGHTA, CDR2 FQGNSA. CDR3 amino acids: CASSETSRTDTQYF.

The gene calls are TRBV20-1 and TRBJ2-1; with no DNA, the TCRdb D assignment of TRBD1 cannot be verified. The V gene's germline CDR1 is DFQATT and CDR2 SNEGSKA (reference sequence). This CDR3 has 14 amino acids. CDR3 sequence: CSAPRDGVYNEQFF.

The rearrangement joins TRBV19 to TRBJ2-2. CDR3 length: 13 residues. CDR1 is LNHDA, CDR2 SQIVND, per germline (reference sequence). The CDR3: CASSPGFSGELFF.

V and J are TRBV9 and TRBJ1-4. CDR1 is SGDLS and CDR2 is YYNGEE in the germline V gene. There are 15 residues in the CDR3. CDR3 sequence reads: CASSVGTAGGEKLFF.

The V gene is TRBV10-3, the J gene TRBJ2-1; TCRdb returns TRBD2, unconfirmable since there is no DNA. From germline, CDR1 is ENHRY and CDR2 SYGVKD. This CDR3 spans 12 amino acids. The CDR3 reads CATLSGGNEQFF.

The chain carries TRBV5-7 and TRBJ2-6; TCRdb selects TRBD1, and the lack of DNA leaves this call unchecked. TRBV5-7 belongs to the ORF category, with a function that is uncertain. The CDR3 loop spans 18 amino acids. CDR3 loop: CASSLAEDGHSGANVLTF.

The chain is built from TRBV19 and TRBJ1-3. Germline V gene lookup returns CDR1 LNHDA and CDR2 SQIVND (reference sequence). This CDR3 has 15 residues. This CDR3 reads CASSISVRSGNTIYF.

J is TRBJ2-5 and V is TRBV4-1; the D call of TRBD2 rests on TCRdb alone, since no DNA is present to check it. The length of the CDR3 is 17 residues. In germline, CDR1 is MGHRA, CDR2 YSYEKL. CDR3 sequence reads: CASSPWIWEAAQETQYF.

The genes are TRBV15 and TRBJ1-4; TCRdb proposes TRBD1, but this gene call is untestable without DNA. The CDR3 length is 14 residues. Germline V lookup: CDR1 LNHNV, CDR2 YYDKDF (reference sequence). The CDR3 reads CATSRGDGNEKLFF.

The rearrangement joins TRBV15 to TRBJ2-3; TCRdb returns TRBD2, unconfirmable since there is no DNA. The germline V gene has CDR1 LNHNV and CDR2 YYDKDF (reference sequence). The CDR3 runs 18 residues. The CDR3 protein is CATSRDLIGPSSTDTQYF.

The chain employs TRBV30 and TRBJ2-5. Germline CDR1 GTSNPN, CDR2 SVGIG (reference sequence). This CDR3 spans 12 amino acids. CDR3 in amino acids: CAWTGNQETQYF.

The chain has TRBV25-1 and TRBJ1-2. Germline loops: CDR1 MGHDK, CDR2 SYGVNS. The CDR3 spans 13 residues. The CDR3 region is CASSESEEYGYTF.

The gene calls are TRBV2 and TRBJ1-1; the D call of TRBD1 rests on TCRdb alone, since no DNA is present to check it. The CDR3 consists of 12 residues. CDR1 SNHLY and CDR2 FYNNEI come from the germline V gene. The CDR3 is CASSDGIPAAFF.

This chain uses TRBV27 with TRBJ2-3; TCRdb names TRBD2, which stays unverified in the absence of DNA. The germline CDR1 and CDR2 sequences are MNHEY and SMNVEV (reference sequence). This CDR3 spans 17 amino acids. The CDR3 protein is CASSLTTSATRTDTQYF.

The CDR3 spells CAAPGVQETQYF. The V call is TRBV24-1, the J call TRBJ2-5. The CDR3 runs 12 residues. Per the germline V gene, CDR1 is KGHDR and CDR2 is SFDVKD.

This chain links TRBV30 with TRBJ2-3; absent DNA, TCRdb's TRBD1 call cannot be checked. In germline, CDR1 is GTSNPN, CDR2 SVGIG (reference sequence). The CDR3 spans 15 residues. The CDR3 loop is CAWGSPGGATDTQYF.